A single T cell receptor beta chain is shown here with its context. This table comes from immunoSEQ multiplex PCR, and its TCRdb copy is limited to in-frame clones, with some not included. The sample consists of about 270,000 clones, approximately 89% of them appearing once. V dropped 3 bases and J dropped 7 bases, with 16 bases sitting between them. Germline lookup yields CDR1 LNHNV and CDR2 YYDKDF (reference sequence). CDR3 size: 14 residues. The data derive from a study of blood T cell repertoires in COVID-19. The participants were between about 18 and 90 years old and came from 24 US areas. Clinical history reported by participants formed the basis on which cohorts were assigned. Those designated as exposed participants met a COVID-19 case within 2 weeks before study entry.

Sequences were obtained from PBMCs or T cells enriched from blood (not recorded which). J is TRBJ2-7 and V is TRBV15; unclear D gene. This TCR was recovered from a man aged 35-49 years who had been exposed to COVID-19. The CDR3 nucleotides read TGTGCCACCAGCAGGCAGGCACACACTGGGGAGCAGTACTTC. This translates into CATSRQAHTGEQYF.